A single T cell receptor beta chain is shown here with its context. Its antigen remains unknown. These data come from a study of memory CD4+ T cells and cytomegalovirus serostatus. Study observations and caveats: CD4+ memory repertoires contained about 40% of the roughly 160 reported CMV TCRbeta sequences. The CMV-associated TCR signature appears largely within the CD4+ memory repertoire.

Source study methods: After removing out-of-frame reads, 2 million to 2.5 million distinct TCRbeta sequences remained. Sequenced by immunoSEQ multiplex PCR; TCRdb stores in-frame clones only, minus some. V, J and clone size derive from that table, while D and trimming were established from the DNA sequence. The table includes approximately 46,000 clones, over 75% detected once. The CDR3 has 13 amino acids. With 5 bases clipped from V and 4 bases from J, the junction kept 5 bases outside the gene matches. Germline lookup yields CDR1 KGHSH and CDR2 LQKENI. Single viable CD3+CD4+CD8-CD45RO+ cells were sorted as the memory CD4+ T cells. After thawing, CD4+ T cells were positively selected.

This chain joins TRBV18 and TRBJ2-7, with 7 bases matching TRBD1. The origin of this receptor is an adult in good health and CMV-seronegative. The source material was memory CD4+ T cells from blood. The CDR3 region has the DNA TGTGCCAGCTCATCCGAGACAGGGTACGAGCAGTACTTC. Residues: CASSSETGYEQYF.